A single sample gave rise to the 5 T cell receptor beta chains below, sequenced in a study of OX40 agonist ivuxolimab in advanced cancers. Sequenced by immunoSEQ multiplex PCR; TCRdb stores in-frame clones only, minus some. The sample carries tens of thousands of clones, 81% recorded once. The source material was CD4+ or CD8+ T cells sorted from blood, sampled in a trial of the OX40 agonist ivuxolimab. These receptor sequences come from an adult with an advanced solid tumor such as melanoma, head and neck, liver or kidney cancer.

The chain carries TRBV30 and TRBJ2-7; 7 bases are shared with TRBD1. The CDR3 spans 14 residues. J was trimmed by 6 bases and V by 2 bases; bases with no gene match: 10. Looked up from germline, CDR1 is GTSNPN and CDR2 is SVGIG (reference sequence). CDR3 nucleotide sequence: TGTGCCTGGAGTCGACAGGGCGACTGGGCCGAGCAGTACTTC. It encodes CAWSRQGDWAEQYF.

The rearrangement uses TRBV10-1 and TRBJ2-1; D unclear. CDR1 WNHNN and CDR2 SYGVQD come from the germline V gene (reference sequence). The CDR3 runs 11 residues. Trimming pared 5 bases from V and 6 bases from J, leaving 5 bases between. CDR3 loop: CASSRTNEQFF. CDR3 nucleotides: TGCGCCAGCAGTAGGACCAATGAGCAGTTCTTC.

This clone was detected a few times. CDR3 region: CASSEARDARGHISGNTIYF. The CDR3 region has the DNA TGTGCCAGCAGTGAAGCTAGGGATGCCAGGGGACACATCTCTGGAAACACCATATATTTT. V usage is TRBV2 and J usage is TRBJ1-3, with a weak D call TRBD1 (6 bases). With 0 bases removed from V and 0 bases from J, the gap between germline ends came to 21 bases. The CDR3 spans 20 residues. Germline V gene sequence: CDR1 SNHLY, CDR2 FYNNEI.

The chain combines TRBV6-5 with TRBJ2-7, with D hard to call. The CDR3 consists of 12 residues. The V and J ends lost 5 bases and 5 bases respectively, with 10 bases between them. Per germline, CDR1 MNHEY and CDR2 SVGAGI. This chain's CDR3 is CASSVSGDEQYF. CDR3 DNA sequence: TGTGCCAGCAGTGTTTCCGGTGACGAGCAGTACTTC.

J is TRBJ2-3 and V is TRBV19, with 7 bases that match TRBD1. The germline CDR1 and CDR2 sequences are LNHDA and SQIVND (reference sequence). J gave up 4 bases and V 3 bases, and 4 bases lay outside the gene matches. This CDR3 region has 14 residues. The CDR3 nucleotides are TGTGCCAGTAGTATCGGGACAGTAGCAGATACGCAGTATTTT. Amino acid sequence: CASSIGTVADTQYF.